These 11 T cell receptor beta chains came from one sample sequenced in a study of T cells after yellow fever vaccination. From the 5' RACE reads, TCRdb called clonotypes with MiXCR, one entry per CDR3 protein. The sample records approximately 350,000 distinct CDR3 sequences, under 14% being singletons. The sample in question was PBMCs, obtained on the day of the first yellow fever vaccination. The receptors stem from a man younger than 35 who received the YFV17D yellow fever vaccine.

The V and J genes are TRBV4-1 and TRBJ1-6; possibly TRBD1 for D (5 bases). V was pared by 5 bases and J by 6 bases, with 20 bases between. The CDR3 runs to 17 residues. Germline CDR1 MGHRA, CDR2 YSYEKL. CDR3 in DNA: TGCGCCAGCAGCTCCACCCGCCAAGGGGTGGTTAATTCACCCCTCCACTTT. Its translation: CASSSTRQGVVNSPLHF.

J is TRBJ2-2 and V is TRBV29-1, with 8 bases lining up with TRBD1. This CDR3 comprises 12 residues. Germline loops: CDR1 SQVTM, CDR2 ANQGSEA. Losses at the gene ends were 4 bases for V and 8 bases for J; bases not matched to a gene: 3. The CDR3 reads CSVAGGSGELFF. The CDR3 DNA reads TGCAGCGTTGCAGGGGGCTCGGGGGAGCTGTTTTTT.

CDR3 nucleotide sequence: TGTGCCAGCAGTTTCCCTGGTCCAGATACGCAGTATTTT. This encodes CASSFPGPDTQYF. The chain links TRBV28 to TRBJ2-3; D gene unclear. Germline lookup yields CDR1 MDHEN and CDR2 SYDVKM. The CDR3 is made up of 13 amino acids. Trimming took 3 bases from V and 4 from J, leaving 8 bases between them.

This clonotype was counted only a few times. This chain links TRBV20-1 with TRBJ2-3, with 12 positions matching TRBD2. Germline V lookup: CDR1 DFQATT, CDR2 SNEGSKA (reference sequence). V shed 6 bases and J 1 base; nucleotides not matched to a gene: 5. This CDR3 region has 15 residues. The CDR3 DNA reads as TGCAGTGCGCCGAGACTAGCGGGGGGCACAGATACGCAGTATTTT. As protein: CSAPRLAGGTDTQYF.

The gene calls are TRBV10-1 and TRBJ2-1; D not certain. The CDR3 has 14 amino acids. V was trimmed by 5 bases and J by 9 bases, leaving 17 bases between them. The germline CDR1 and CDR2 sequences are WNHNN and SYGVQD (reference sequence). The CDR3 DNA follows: TGCGCCAGCAGTTCGACAACAGCGAGCAGTGAGCAGTTCTTC. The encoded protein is CASSSTTASSEQFF.

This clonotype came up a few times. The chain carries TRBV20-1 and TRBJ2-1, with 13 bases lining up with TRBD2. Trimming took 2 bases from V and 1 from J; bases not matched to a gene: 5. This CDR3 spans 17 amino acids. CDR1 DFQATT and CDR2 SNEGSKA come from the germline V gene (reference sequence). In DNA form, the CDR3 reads TGCAGTGCTAGACACGGACTAGCGGGGGCTTCCTACAATGAGCAGTTCTTC. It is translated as CSARHGLAGASYNEQFF.

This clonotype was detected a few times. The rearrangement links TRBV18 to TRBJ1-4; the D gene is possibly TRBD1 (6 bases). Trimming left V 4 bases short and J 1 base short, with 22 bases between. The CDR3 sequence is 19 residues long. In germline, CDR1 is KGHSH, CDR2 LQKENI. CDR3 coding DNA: TGTGCCAGCTCACTAACCGGAAGAATACAGGGAGGAACTAATGAAAAACTGTTTTTT. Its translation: CASSLTGRIQGGTNEKLFF.

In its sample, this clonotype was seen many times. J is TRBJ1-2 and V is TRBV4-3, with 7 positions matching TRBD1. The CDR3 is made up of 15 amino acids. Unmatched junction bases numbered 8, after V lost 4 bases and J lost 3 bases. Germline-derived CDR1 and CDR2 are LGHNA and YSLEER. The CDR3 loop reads CASSPRDRGDYGYTF. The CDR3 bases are TGCGCCAGCAGCCCGCGGGACAGAGGTGACTATGGCTACACCTTC.

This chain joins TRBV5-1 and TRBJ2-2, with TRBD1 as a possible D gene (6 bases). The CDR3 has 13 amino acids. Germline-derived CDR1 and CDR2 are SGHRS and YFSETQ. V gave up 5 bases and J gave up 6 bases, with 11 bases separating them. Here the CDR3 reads CASRLQGPGELFF. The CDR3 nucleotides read TGCGCCAGCAGGTTACAGGGCCCCGGGGAGCTGTTTTTT.

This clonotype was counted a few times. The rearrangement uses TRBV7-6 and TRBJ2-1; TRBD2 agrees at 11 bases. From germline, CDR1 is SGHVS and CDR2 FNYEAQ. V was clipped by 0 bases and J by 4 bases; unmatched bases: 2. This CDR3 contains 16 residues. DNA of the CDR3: TGTGCCAGCAGCTTAGCTACTAGCGGGGGTTACAATGAGCAGTTCTTC. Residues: CASSLATSGGYNEQFF.

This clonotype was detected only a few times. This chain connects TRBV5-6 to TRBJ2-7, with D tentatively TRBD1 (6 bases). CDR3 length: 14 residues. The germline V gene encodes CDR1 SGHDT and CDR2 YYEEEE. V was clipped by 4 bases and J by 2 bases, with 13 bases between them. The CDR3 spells CASSQQGSTYEQYV. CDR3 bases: TGTGCCAGCAGCCAACAGGGATCAACCTACGAGCAGTACGTC.